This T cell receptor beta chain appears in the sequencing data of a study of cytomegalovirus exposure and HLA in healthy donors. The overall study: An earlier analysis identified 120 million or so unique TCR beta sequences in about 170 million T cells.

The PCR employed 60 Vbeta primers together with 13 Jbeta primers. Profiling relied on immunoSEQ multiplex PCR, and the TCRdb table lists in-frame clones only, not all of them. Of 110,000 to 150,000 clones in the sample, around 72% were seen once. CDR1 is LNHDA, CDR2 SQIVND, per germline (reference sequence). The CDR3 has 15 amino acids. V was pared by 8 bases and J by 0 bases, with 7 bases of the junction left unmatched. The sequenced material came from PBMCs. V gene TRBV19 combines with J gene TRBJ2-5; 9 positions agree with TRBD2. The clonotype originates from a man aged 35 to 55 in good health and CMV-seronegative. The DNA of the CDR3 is TGTGCCAGTGGGATTAGCGGGGGAAACCAAGAGACCCAGTACTTC. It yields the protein CASGISGGNQETQYF.